This paragraph covers one TCR beta chain sequence. This sample stems from a study of blood T cell repertoires in COVID-19. Whole-study context: There were acute and convalescent COVID-19 samples, and they came from the United States, Italy and Spain.

Germline loops: CDR1 MNHEY, CDR2 SVGEGT. With V trimmed by 6 bases and J by 3 bases, 4 bases remained unmatched. The CDR3 totals 13 residues. Patients of the Seattle cohort, enrolled during active infection, were followed longitudinally. As handled by the study authors: Amplification with reference gene primers provided the estimates of nucleated cell counts. The repertoire was sequenced with immunoSEQ multiplex PCR; TCRdb's copy has only in-frame clones and lacks some. V, J and clone size are taken as reported in that table, and D and trimming were inferred from the DNA itself. Among 250,000 to 350,000 clones listed, around 89% were seen once.

Sequenced material: peripheral blood. The rearrangement uses TRBV6-2 or TRBV6-3 and TRBJ1-2, with 7 bases matching TRBD1. The TCR originated in a woman aged 50 to 60 with COVID-19, enrolled during active disease. The CDR3 spells CASSRQGDYGYTF. As DNA, the CDR3 is TGTGCCAGCAGCCGACAGGGAGACTATGGCTACACCTTC.